The source of this T cell receptor (beta chain) is a study of human T cells and chemical hapten exposure. Study results and limitations: Donors, who had alopecia, may show an immune response that differs from healthy people's.

Authors' methods: Per sample, the median was around 100,000 TCRs, with values from approximately 25,000 to 650,000. TCRdb independently ran MiXCR on the RACE reads; one entry per CDR3 protein. Clone size and V and J calls follow TCRdb, not the original study. The sample has more than 95,000 distinct CDR3 sequences, approximately 36% seen once. V was shortened by 7 bases and J by 0 bases, with 19 bases between the two germline ends. The CDR3 extends over 16 amino acids. CDR1 is MDHEN and CDR2 is SYDVKM in the germline V gene. Specified time point: patch test 3, about 24 weeks after DPC sensitization. Treatment denoted: therapeutic diphenylcyclopropenone sensitization with weekly scalp DPC. Staff drew blood before applying each patch test. This clonotype was counted only a few times. Its antigen is unidentified.

This sample comprised whole blood, obtained in connection with sensitization to the hapten diphenylcyclopropenone (DPC). The chain is built from TRBV28 and TRBJ2-7; D possibly matches TRBD1 or TRBD2 (6 bases each). This receptor was obtained from a man in his forties with alopecia areata. Some clones in this sample may be carry-over from other donors' samples. The CDR3 here is CASTVGGRTNSYEQYV. The CDR3 nucleotides read TGTGCCAGCACCGTAGGGGGGAGGACTAACTCCTACGAGCAGTACGTC.